This TCR beta chain came from a study of PD-L1 blockade in urothelial cancer. Study summary: Treatment start was followed by blood analysis at 3 weeks (second dose) and again at 6 weeks. A median of roughly 150,000 T cells was found in the blood samples.

This CDR3 region has 13 residues. Germline values: CDR1 LNHDA, CDR2 SQIVND (reference sequence). Trimming cost V 3 bases and J 10 bases, with 12 bases left between them. Synthetic spike-ins, TCR analog templates, were added into each PCR. Clones were sequenced by immunoSEQ multiplex PCR, and TCRdb holds only the in-frame ones, with some missing. Of 25,000 to 40,000 clones listed, roughly 88% were seen once; the top ten hold approximately 28%. The sample in question was PBMCs, obtained around atezolizumab (anti-PD-L1) treatment. The chain carries TRBV19 and TRBJ1-4, with D maybe TRBD1 (5 bases). The receptor was derived from a man between 60 and 75 years old with urothelial cancer. DNA of the CDR3: TGTGCCAGTAGTATCCCAACAGGTCGAAAACTGTTTTTT. Protein product: CASSIPTGRKLFF.